The present T cell receptor beta chain was sequenced within a study of a mutant IDH1 vaccine in newly diagnosed glioma. Overall study: Vaccines were begun 4-6 weeks after radiotherapy alone, or with temozolomide cycles. Week 47 marked visit V13, whereas week 35 marked visit V12. Earlier therapy was either radiotherapy, temozolomide, or both, and most got both.

Time point indicated: week 35, safety follow-up. Each dose delivered 300 ug of mutant IDH1 20-mer peptide subcutaneously with imiquimod. General study points: Pseudoprogression showed no apparent link to changes in top peripheral T cell clonotypes.

For this clone: Its antigen is undetermined.

Some clones are missing from TCRdb's copy, which holds only in-frame ones; the method was immunoSEQ multiplex PCR. The data contain about 32,000 clones, almost 80% of them seen just once; the ten biggest clones take up approximately 8.5%. This sample comprised PBMCs, obtained from a glioma patient whose treatment included an IDH1 peptide vaccine. This sequence was found in a woman in her 30s with glioma. Some clones in this sample may be carry-over from other donors' samples.

The CDR3 DNA is TGTGCCAGCAGCTTAACGCAGGGGTGGTATGGCTACACCTTC. Its translation: CASSLTQGWYGYTF. The chain combines TRBV13 with TRBJ1-2, with D possibly TRBD1 on 6 matching bases. Germline CDR1 reads PRHDT; CDR2 reads FYEKMQ (reference sequence). V lost 2 bases and J 5 bases, leaving 12 bases between the germline ends. This CDR3 has 14 amino acids.